This T cell receptor beta chain was sequenced for a study of response to subunit inactivated influenza vaccine. From the RT-PCR reads, TCRdb called clonotypes with MiXCR, one entry per CDR3 protein. Of some 500,000 distinct CDR3 sequences in the sample, 25% were seen once. The TCR was taken from a man aged 50-59 years who received an inactivated influenza vaccine. The sequenced sample was CD4+ T cells sorted from PBMCs, obtained 5 to 6 days after vaccination.

In nucleotides, the CDR3 is TGTGCCAGCAGCCAAGGGGCGCCCCCCTCGGAAGATACGCAGTATTTT. It yields the protein CASSQGAPPSEDTQYF. The chain joins TRBV3-1 to TRBJ2-3, with D unresolved. The CDR3 is 16 amino acids. Germline CDR1 LGHDT, CDR2 YNNKEL (reference sequence). The ends were cut back, 1 base at V and 5 bases at J, with 16 bases in the middle.